This T cell receptor beta chain appears in the sequencing data of a study of T cells in Graves' hyperthyroidism and ophthalmopathy. The CDR3 regions of TCR beta were amplified from RNA transcripts. During a first-round RT-PCR of the TCR CDR3, the HTBI primer set was used. MiXCR, run by TCRdb on the multiplex PCR reads, gives a single entry per CDR3 protein. This sample has 730,000 or so distinct CDR3 sequences, with over 15% found just once. Germline loops: CDR1 MNHEY, CDR2 SVGEGT. Trimming left V 5 bases short and J 6 bases short, with 11 bases between. The CDR3 extends over 13 amino acids. This rearrangement joins TRBV6-2 or TRBV6-3 to TRBJ2-1; D is unclear. The specimen was blood. This receptor was identified in a woman in her 50s with Graves' hyperthyroidism that later progressed to Graves' ophthalmopathy. CDR3 nucleotide sequence: TGTGCCAGCAGTACTGGGCCCTCCAATGAGCAGTTCTTC. It yields the protein CASSTGPSNEQFF.